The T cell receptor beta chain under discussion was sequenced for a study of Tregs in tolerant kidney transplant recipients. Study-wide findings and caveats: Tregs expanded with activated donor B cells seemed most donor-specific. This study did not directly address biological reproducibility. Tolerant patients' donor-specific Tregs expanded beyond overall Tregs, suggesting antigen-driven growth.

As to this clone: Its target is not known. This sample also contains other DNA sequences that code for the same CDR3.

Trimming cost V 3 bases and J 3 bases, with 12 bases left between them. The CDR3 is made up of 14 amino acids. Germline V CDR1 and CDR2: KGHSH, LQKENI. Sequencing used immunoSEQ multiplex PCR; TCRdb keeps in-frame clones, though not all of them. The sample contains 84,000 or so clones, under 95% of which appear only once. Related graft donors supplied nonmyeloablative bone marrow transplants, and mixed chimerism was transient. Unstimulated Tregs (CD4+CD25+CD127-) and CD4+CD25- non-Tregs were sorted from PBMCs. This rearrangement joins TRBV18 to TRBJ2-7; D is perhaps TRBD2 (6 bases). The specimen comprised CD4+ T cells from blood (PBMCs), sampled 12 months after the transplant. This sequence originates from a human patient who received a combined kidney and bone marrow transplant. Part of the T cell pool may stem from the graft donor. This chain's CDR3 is CASSPGTGGYEQYF. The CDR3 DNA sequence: TGTGCCAGCTCACCGGGGACTGGAGGCTACGAGCAGTACTTC.